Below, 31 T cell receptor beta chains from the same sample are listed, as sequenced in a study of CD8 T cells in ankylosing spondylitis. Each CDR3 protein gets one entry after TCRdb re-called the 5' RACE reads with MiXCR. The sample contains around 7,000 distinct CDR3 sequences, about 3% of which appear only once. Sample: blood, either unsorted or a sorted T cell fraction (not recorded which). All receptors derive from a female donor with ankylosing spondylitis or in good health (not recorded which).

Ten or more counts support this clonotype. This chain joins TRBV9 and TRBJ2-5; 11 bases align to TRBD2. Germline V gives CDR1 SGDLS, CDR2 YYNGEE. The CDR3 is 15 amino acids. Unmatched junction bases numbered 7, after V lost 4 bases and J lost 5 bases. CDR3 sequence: CASSPTGTSGETQYF. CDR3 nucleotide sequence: TGTGCCAGCAGCCCGACGGGGACTAGCGGTGAGACCCAGTACTTC.

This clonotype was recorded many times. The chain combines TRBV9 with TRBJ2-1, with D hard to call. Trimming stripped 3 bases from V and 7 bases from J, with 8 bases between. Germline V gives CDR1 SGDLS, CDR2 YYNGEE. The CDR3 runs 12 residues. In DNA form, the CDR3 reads TGTGCCAGCAGCGATCTAGGGAATGAGCAGTTCTTC. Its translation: CASSDLGNEQFF.

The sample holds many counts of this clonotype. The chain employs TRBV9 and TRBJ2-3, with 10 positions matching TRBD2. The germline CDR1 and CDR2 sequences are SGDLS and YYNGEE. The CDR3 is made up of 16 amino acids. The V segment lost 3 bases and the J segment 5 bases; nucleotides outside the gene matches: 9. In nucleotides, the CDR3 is TGTGCCAGCAGCGCGGCAGCGGGAGGGCCTGAAGATACGCAGTATTTT. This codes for CASSAAAGGPEDTQYF.

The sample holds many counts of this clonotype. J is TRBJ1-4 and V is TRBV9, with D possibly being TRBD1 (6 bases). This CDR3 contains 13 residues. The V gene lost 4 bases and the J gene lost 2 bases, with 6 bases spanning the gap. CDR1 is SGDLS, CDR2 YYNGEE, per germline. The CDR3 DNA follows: TGTGCCAGCAGCCAGGGGACTAATGAAAAACTGTTTTTT. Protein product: CASSQGTNEKLFF.

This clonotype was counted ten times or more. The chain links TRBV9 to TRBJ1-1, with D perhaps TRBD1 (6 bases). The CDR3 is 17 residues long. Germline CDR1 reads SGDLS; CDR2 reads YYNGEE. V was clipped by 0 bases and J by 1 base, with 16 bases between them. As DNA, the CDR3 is TGTGCCAGCAGCGTAGCACAAACCGGGACAAAGAACACTGAAGCTTTCTTT. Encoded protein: CASSVAQTGTKNTEAFF.

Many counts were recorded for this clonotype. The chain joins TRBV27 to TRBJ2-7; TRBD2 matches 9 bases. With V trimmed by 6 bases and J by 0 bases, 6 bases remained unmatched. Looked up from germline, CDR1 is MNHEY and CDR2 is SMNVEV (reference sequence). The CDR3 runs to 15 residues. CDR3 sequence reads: CASRQTSGFSYEQYF. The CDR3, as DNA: TGTGCCAGCAGGCAGACTAGCGGTTTCTCCTACGAGCAGTACTTC.

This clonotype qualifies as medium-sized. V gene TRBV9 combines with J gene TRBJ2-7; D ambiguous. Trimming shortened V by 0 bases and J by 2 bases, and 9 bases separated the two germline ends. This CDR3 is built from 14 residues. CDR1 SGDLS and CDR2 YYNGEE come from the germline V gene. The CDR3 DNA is TGTGCCAGCAGCGTAGGATCTCTAGCCTACGAGCAGTACTTC. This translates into CASSVGSLAYEQYF.

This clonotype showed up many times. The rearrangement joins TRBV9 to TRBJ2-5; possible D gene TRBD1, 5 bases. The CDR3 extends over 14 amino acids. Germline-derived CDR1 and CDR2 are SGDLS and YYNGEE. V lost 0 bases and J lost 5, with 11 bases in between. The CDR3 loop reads CASSVGWGGETQYF. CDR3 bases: TGTGCCAGCAGCGTAGGGTGGGGCGGTGAGACCCAGTACTTC.

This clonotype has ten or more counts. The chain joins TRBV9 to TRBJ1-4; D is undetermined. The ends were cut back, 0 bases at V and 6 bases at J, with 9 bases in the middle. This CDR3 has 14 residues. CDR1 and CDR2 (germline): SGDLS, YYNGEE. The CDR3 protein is CASSVGAGDEKLFF. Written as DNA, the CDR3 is TGTGCCAGCAGCGTAGGCGCCGGAGATGAAAAACTGTTTTTT.

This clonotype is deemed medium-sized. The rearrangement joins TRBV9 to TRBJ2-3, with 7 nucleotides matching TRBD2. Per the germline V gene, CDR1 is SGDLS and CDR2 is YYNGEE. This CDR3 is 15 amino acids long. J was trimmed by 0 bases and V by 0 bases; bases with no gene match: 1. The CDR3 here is CASSVAGGSTDTQYF. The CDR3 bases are TGTGCCAGCAGCGTAGCGGGGGGAAGCACAGATACGCAGTATTTT.

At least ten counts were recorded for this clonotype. CDR3 region: CASSVGEWTVYGYTF. The CDR3 nucleotides are TGTGCCAGCAGCGTAGGGGAATGGACAGTCTATGGCTACACCTTC. V usage is TRBV9 and J usage is TRBJ1-2; weak D call: TRBD1 (6 bases). The V end lost 0 bases, the J end lost 4 bases, and 13 bases lay between the germline ends. Germline V gene lookup returns CDR1 SGDLS and CDR2 YYNGEE. The CDR3 totals 15 residues. The whole variable domain, filled in from reference TRBV9 and TRBJ1-2, reads DSGVTQTPKHLITATGQRVTLRCSPRSGDLSVYWYQQSLDQGLQFLIQYYNGEERAKGNILERFSAQQFPDLHSELNLSSLELGDSALYFCASSVGEWTVYGYTFGSGTRLTVV.

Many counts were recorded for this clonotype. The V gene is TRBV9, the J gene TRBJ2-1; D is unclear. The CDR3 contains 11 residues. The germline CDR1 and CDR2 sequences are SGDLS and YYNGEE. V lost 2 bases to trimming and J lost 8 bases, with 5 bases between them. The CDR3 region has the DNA TGTGCCAGCAGCGTTCGGGATGAGCAGTTCTTC. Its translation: CASSVRDEQFF.

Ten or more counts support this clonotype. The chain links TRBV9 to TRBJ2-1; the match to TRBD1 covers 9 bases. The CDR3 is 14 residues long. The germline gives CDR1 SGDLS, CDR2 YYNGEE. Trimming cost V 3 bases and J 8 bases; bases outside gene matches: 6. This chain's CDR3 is CASSATTGGDEQFF. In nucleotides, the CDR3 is TGTGCCAGCAGCGCTACTACAGGGGGCGATGAGCAGTTCTTC.

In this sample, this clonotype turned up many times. The CDR3: CASNRQGVDGELFF. As DNA, the CDR3 is TGTGCCAGCAATCGGCAGGGGGTTGACGGGGAGCTGTTTTTT. The chain joins TRBV9 to TRBJ2-2, with 7 bases identical to TRBD1. Trimming took 6 bases from V and 7 from J; bases not matched to a gene: 9. This CDR3 region has 14 residues. Germline V gene data show CDR1 as SGDLS and CDR2 as YYNGEE.

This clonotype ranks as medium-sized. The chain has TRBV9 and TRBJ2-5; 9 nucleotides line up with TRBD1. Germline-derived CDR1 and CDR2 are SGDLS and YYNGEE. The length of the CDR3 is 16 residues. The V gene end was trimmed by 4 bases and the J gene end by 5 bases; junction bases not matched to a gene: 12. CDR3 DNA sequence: TGTGCCAGCAGCTCCCGGGACAGGGAACCAACCGAGACCCAGTACTTC. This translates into CASSSRDREPTETQYF.

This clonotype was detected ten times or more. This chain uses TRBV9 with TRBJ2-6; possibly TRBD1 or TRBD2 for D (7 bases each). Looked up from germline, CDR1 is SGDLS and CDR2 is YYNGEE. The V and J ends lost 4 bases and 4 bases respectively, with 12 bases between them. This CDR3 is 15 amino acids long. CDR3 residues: CASSPGGVGANVLTF. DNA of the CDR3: TGTGCCAGCAGCCCAGGGGGGGTAGGGGCCAACGTCCTGACTTTC.

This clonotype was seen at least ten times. The CDR3 DNA reads as TGTGCCAGCAGCGTAGGAGGCAACTCCTACGAGCAGTACTTC. Its protein is CASSVGGNSYEQYF. This chain links TRBV9 with TRBJ2-7; D remains ambiguous. This CDR3 has 14 amino acids. The germline gives CDR1 SGDLS, CDR2 YYNGEE. V lost 0 bases to trimming and J lost 0 bases, with 7 bases between them.

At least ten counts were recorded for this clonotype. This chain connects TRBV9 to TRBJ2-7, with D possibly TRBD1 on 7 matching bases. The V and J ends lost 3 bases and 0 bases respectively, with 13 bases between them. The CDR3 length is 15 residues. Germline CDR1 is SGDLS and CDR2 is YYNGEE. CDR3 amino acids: CASSEEGAFSYEQYF. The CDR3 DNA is TGTGCCAGCAGCGAGGAGGGGGCCTTCTCCTACGAGCAGTACTTC.

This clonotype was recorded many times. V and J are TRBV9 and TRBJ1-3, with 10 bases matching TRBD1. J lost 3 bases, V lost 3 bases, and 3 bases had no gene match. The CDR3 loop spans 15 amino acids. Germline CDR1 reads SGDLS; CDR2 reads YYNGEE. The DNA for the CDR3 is TGTGCCAGCAGCGACGGGACAGGGGTTGGAAACACCATATATTTT. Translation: CASSDGTGVGNTIYF. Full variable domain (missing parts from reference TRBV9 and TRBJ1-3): DSGVTQTPKHLITATGQRVTLRCSPRSGDLSVYWYQQSLDQGLQFLIQYYNGEERAKGNILERFSAQQFPDLHSELNLSSLELGDSALYFCASSDGTGVGNTIYFGEGSWLTVV.

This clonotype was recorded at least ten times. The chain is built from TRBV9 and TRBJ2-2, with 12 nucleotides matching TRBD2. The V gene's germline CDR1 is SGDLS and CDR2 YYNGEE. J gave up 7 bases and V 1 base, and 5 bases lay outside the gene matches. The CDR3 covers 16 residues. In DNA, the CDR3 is TGTGCCAGCAGCGTACCCACTAGCGGGGGGTTCGGGGAGCTGTTTTTT. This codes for CASSVPTSGGFGELFF. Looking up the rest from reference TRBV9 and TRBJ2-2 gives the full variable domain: DSGVTQTPKHLITATGQRVTLRCSPRSGDLSVYWYQQSLDQGLQFLIQYYNGEERAKGNILERFSAQQFPDLHSELNLSSLELGDSALYFCASSVPTSGGFGELFFGEGSRLTVL.

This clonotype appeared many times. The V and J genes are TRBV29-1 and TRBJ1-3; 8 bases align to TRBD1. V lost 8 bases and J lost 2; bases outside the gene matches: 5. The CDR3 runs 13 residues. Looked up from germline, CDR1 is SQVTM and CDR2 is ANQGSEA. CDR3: CSPTQGAGNTIYF. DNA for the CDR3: TGCAGCCCTACACAGGGGGCTGGAAACACCATATATTTT. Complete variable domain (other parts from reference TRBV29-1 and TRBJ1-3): SAVISQKPSRDICQRGTSLTIQCQVDSQVTMMFWYRQQPGQSLTLIATANQGSEATYESGFVIDKFPISRPNLTFSTLTVSNMSPEDSSIYLCSPTQGAGNTIYFGEGSWLTVV.

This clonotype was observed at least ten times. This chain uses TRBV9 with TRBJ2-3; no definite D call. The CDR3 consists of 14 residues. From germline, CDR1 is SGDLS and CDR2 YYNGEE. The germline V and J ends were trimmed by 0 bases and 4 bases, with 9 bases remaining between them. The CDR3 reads CASSVDHPADTQYF. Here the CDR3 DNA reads TGTGCCAGCAGCGTAGATCACCCCGCAGATACGCAGTATTTT.

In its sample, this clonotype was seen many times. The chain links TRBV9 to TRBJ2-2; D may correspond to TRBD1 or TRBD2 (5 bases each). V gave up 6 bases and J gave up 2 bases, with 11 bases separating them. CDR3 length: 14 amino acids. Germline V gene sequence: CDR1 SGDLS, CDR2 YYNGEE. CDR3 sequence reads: CASTPRDNTGELFF. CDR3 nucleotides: TGTGCCAGCACTCCCAGGGACAACACCGGGGAGCTGTTTTTT. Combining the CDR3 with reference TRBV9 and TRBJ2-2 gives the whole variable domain DSGVTQTPKHLITATGQRVTLRCSPRSGDLSVYWYQQSLDQGLQFLIQYYNGEERAKGNILERFSAQQFPDLHSELNLSSLELGDSALYFCASTPRDNTGELFFGEGSRLTVL.

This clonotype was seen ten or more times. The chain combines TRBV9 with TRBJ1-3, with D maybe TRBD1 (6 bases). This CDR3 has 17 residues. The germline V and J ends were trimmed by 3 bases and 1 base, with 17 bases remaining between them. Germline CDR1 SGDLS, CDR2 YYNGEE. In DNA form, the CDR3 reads TGTGCCAGCAGCGCGCCGACAGGCACAGAGTCTGGAAACACCATATATTTT. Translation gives CASSAPTGTESGNTIYF.

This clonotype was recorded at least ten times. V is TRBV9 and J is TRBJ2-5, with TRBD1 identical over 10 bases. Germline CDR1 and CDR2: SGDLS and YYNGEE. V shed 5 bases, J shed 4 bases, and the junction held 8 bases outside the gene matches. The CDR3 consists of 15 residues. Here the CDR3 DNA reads TGTGCCAGCAGAGGGACAGGGGAAGGTGCAGAGACCCAGTACTTC. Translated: CASRGTGEGAETQYF.

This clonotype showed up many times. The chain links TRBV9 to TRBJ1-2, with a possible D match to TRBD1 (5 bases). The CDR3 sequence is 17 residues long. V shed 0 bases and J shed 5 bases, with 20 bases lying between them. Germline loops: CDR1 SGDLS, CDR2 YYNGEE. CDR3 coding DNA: TGTGCCAGCAGCGTAGACCACAGACCCGGGACGTTTTATGGCTACACCTTC. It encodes CASSVDHRPGTFYGYTF. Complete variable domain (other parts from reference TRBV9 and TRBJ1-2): DSGVTQTPKHLITATGQRVTLRCSPRSGDLSVYWYQQSLDQGLQFLIQYYNGEERAKGNILERFSAQQFPDLHSELNLSSLELGDSALYFCASSVDHRPGTFYGYTFGSGTRLTVV.

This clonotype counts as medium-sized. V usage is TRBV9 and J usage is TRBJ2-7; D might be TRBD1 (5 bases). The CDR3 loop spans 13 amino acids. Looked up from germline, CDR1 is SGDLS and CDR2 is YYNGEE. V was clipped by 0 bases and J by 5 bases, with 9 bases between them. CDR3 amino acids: CASSVVQGDEQYF. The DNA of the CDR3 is TGTGCCAGCAGCGTAGTTCAGGGCGACGAGCAGTACTTC.

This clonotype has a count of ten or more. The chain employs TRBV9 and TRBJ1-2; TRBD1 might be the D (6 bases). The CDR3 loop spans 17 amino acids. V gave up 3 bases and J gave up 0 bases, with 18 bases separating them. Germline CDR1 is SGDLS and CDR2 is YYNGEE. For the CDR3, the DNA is TGTGCCAGCAGCGGCCATAGGGGCAGGGGAGCTAACTATGGCTACACCTTC. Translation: CASSGHRGRGANYGYTF.

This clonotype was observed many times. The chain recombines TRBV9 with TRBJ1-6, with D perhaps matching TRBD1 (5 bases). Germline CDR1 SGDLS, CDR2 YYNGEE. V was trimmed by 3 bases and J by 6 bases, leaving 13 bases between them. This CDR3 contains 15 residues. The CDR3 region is CASSAEGIGNSPLHF. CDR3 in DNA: TGTGCCAGCAGCGCCGAGGGGATAGGTAATTCACCCCTCCACTTT.

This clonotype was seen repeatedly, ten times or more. In DNA form, the CDR3 reads TGTGCCAGCAGCGTAACCCCCGGGACAGGGAATAGCTATGGCTACACCTTC. This codes for CASSVTPGTGNSYGYTF. The rearrangement links TRBV9 to TRBJ1-2; TRBD1 matches at 9 bases. Trimming at V came to 1 base and at J to 4 bases, leaving 11 bases not matched to a gene. CDR1 and CDR2 from the germline V gene are SGDLS and YYNGEE. The CDR3 consists of 17 residues.

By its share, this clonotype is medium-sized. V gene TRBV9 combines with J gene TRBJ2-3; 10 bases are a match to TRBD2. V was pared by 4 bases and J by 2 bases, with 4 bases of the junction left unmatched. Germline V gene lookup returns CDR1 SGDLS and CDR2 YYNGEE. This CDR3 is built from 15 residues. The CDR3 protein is CASSRLAGPTDTQYF. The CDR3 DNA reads TGTGCCAGCAGCCGACTAGCGGGCCCCACAGATACGCAGTATTTT. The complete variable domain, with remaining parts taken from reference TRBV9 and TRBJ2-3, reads DSGVTQTPKHLITATGQRVTLRCSPRSGDLSVYWYQQSLDQGLQFLIQYYNGEERAKGNILERFSAQQFPDLHSELNLSSLELGDSALYFCASSRLAGPTDTQYFGPGTRLTVL.